This record covers a single T cell receptor (beta chain). Its specificity is unknown. The data are from a study of cytomegalovirus exposure and HLA in healthy donors. PCR used 60 Vbeta primers and 13 Jbeta primers. Clones were sequenced by immunoSEQ multiplex PCR, and TCRdb holds only the in-frame ones, with some missing. The sample contains a few hundred thousand clones, about 75% of which appear only once. General study points: About 180 TCR beta chains were listed as cytomegalovirus-associated. TCR beta sequences reportedly predicted most subjects' HLA-A and HLA-B alleles accurately. Through in vitro validation, a few CMV-associated chains were shown to be specific for CMV antigens. TCR beta V- and J-gene trimming was later associated with a missense DCLRE1C variant.

Sequencing used PBMCs. The source is a female donor in good health and CMV-seronegative.

The CDR3 sequence is CASTRGRLNTEAFF. CDR3 nucleotide sequence: TGTGCCAGCACCAGGGGGCGGTTGAACACTGAAGCTTTCTTT. The V and J genes are TRBV6-5 and TRBJ1-1, with 8 bases that match TRBD1. The V segment lost 7 bases and the J segment 0 bases; nucleotides outside the gene matches: 4. Germline CDR1 and CDR2: MNHEY and SVGAGI. The CDR3 has 14 amino acids.